Below, 9 T cell receptor beta chains from the same sample are listed, as sequenced in a study of blood T cell repertoires in COVID-19. Sequencing was performed with immunoSEQ multiplex PCR; in TCRdb, only in-frame clones are kept and a portion is missing. The repertoire holds about 180,000 clones, with roughly 89% as singletons. The sequencing input was PBMCs or T cells enriched from blood (not recorded which). These receptors were obtained from a woman in her 40s with acute COVID-19.

The gene calls are TRBV19 and TRBJ1-1, with 7 bases aligning to TRBD1. CDR3 length: 13 amino acids. Germline CDR1 LNHDA, CDR2 SQIVND (reference sequence). V was pared by 5 bases and J by 4 bases, with 4 bases of the junction left unmatched. CDR3: CASSQTGFTEAFF. The DNA for the CDR3 is TGTGCCAGTAGTCAGACAGGGTTCACTGAAGCTTTCTTT.

This clone was picked up one time. The chain joins TRBV24-1 to TRBJ2-7, with 9 bases aligning to TRBD1. Germline-derived CDR1 and CDR2 are KGHDR and SFDVKD. CDR3 length: 15 residues. V lost 0 bases, J lost 6 bases, and 5 bases stayed unmatched. The CDR3 coding sequence is TGTGCCACCAGTGATTTGGGGACAGGGATGGGCGAGCAGTACTTC. Amino acids: CATSDLGTGMGEQYF.

In this sample, this clone turned up a few times. J is TRBJ1-2 and V is TRBV7-9, with TRBD1 matching over 7 bases. CDR1 is SEHNR and CDR2 is FQNEAQ in the germline V gene (reference sequence). V shed 1 base and J 1 base; nucleotides not matched to a gene: 0. The length of the CDR3 is 14 residues. The CDR3 loop reads CASSLGQGNYGYTF. CDR3 in DNA: TGTGCCAGCAGCTTAGGACAGGGTAACTATGGCTACACCTTC.

The chain recombines TRBV12-3 or TRBV12-4 with TRBJ1-2; 8 positions agree with TRBD1. V dropped 11 bases and J dropped 6; count of bases not matched to a gene: 11. This CDR3 comprises 13 residues. CDR3 sequence (DNA): TGTGCCCAGGGGGCAACTCTAGGGAATGGCTACACCTTC. Translated, it gives CAQGATLGNGYTF.

This chain uses TRBV6-1 with TRBJ1-6, with D possibly being TRBD1 (5 bases). V lost 0 bases, J lost 10 bases, and 22 bases lay in between. Germline loops: CDR1 MNHNS, CDR2 SASEGT. The CDR3 runs to 18 residues. CDR3 amino acids: CASSEAVSWAGIKSPLHF. The CDR3 region has the DNA TGTGCCAGCAGTGAAGCGGTTTCTTGGGCAGGGATTAAGTCACCCCTCCACTTT.

The genes are TRBV7-8 and TRBJ2-2; possible D gene TRBD1, 5 bases. Looked up from germline, CDR1 is SGHVS and CDR2 is FQNEAQ. The CDR3 is made up of 16 amino acids. Trimming left V 5 bases short and J 6 bases short, with 19 bases between. The CDR3 DNA reads TGTGCCAGCAGCCAACACCAGGGTAGTCGGGCCGGGGAGCTGTTTTTT. Protein: CASSQHQGSRAGELFF.

This clone was recorded only once. The chain uses TRBV6-2 or TRBV6-3 and TRBJ2-7; D perhaps matches TRBD2 (5 bases). This CDR3 is 14 amino acids long. Trimming cost V 6 bases and J 0 bases, with 12 bases left between them. The germline V gene has CDR1 MNHEY and CDR2 SVGEGT. The CDR3 region is CASSWTRGSYEQYF. The CDR3 nucleotides read TGTGCCAGCAGCTGGACTCGGGGCTCCTACGAGCAGTACTTC.

The rearrangement links TRBV29-1 to TRBJ2-3; 15 bases line up with TRBD2. Germline lookup yields CDR1 SQVTM and CDR2 ANQGSEA. The CDR3 covers 18 residues. V lost 5 bases to trimming and J lost 0 bases; unmatched junction nucleotides: 9. CDR3 sequence (DNA): TGCAGCGTTTCCGGGACTAGCGGGAGGTTTACTAGCACAGATACGCAGTATTTT. Encoded protein: CSVSGTSGRFTSTDTQYF.

CDR3 loop: CASSPQGDSYEQYF. In DNA form, the CDR3 reads TGTGCCAGCTCACCGCAGGGGGACTCCTACGAGCAGTACTTC. This rearrangement joins TRBV18 to TRBJ2-7, with TRBD1 identical over 7 bases. The germline V gene has CDR1 KGHSH and CDR2 LQKENI. The CDR3 runs 14 residues. The ends lost 3 bases at V and 0 bases at J; junction bases unmatched: 2.